The clone carrying this TCR beta chain was counted many times. This record comes from a study of early T cells in non-severe SARS-CoV-2 infection. About the study: Chains from this unsorted whole-blood bulk RNA could not be paired.

V shed 5 bases and J 2 bases; nucleotides not matched to a gene: 6. The germline CDR1 and CDR2 sequences are SGHNT and YYREEE (reference sequence). The CDR3 spans 15 residues. Unique molecular identifiers were added to individual cDNA molecules. TCRdb recomputed calls from the 5' RACE reads with MiXCR, one row per CDR3 protein. The data hold some 76,000 distinct CDR3 sequences, with roughly an eighth observed a single time. The source material was whole blood. The V gene is TRBV5-4, the J gene TRBJ2-1; TRBD1 matches at 8 bases. The sequence was obtained from an adult who was a healthcare worker with PCR-confirmed SARS-CoV-2 infection or an uninfected control (not recorded which). The CDR3: CASSSGQGTYNEQFF. The DNA of the CDR3 is TGTGCCAGCAGTTCTGGACAGGGCACCTACAATGAGCAGTTCTTC.